Listed below are T cell receptor beta chains from one sample, sequenced in a study of OX40 agonist ivuxolimab in advanced cancers. The protocol was immunoSEQ multiplex PCR, while the TCRdb copy is restricted to in-frame clones and leaves out a portion. The sample yields 43,000 or so clones, roughly 80% seen once. The source was CD4+ or CD8+ T cells sorted from blood, collected in a trial of the OX40 agonist ivuxolimab. These receptor sequences come from an adult with an advanced solid tumor such as melanoma, head and neck, liver or kidney cancer. Each CDR3 is given with its conserved first and last residue. Each record gives: D gene, V gene, clone size, J gene, CDR3 protein, CDR3 DNA. The D gene is left open where the match is weak. Clone size is stated in some rows and not others, as once, few, many or a class when expanded.

D gene: .; V gene: TRBV7-8; clone size: .; J gene: TRBJ2-1; CDR3 protein: CASSLAQVAYNEQFF; CDR3 DNA: TGTGCCAGCAGCTTAGCACAGGTGGCCTACAATGAGCAGTTCTTC
D gene: .; V gene: TRBV5-5; clone size: .; J gene: TRBJ1-1; CDR3 protein: CASTRVGRDTEAFF; CDR3 DNA: TGTGCCAGCACAAGGGTGGGGAGGGACACTGAAGCTTTCTTT
D gene: .; V gene: TRBV27; clone size: few; J gene: TRBJ2-7; CDR3 protein: CASRQNRDSPYEQYF; CDR3 DNA: TGTGCCAGCAGACAGAACCGGGACTCTCCCTACGAGCAGTACTTC
D gene: TRBD1; V gene: TRBV7-6; clone size: once; J gene: TRBJ1-1; CDR3 protein: CASSMDRGTTSEAFF; CDR3 DNA: TGTGCCAGCAGCATGGACAGGGGGACAACGTCTGAAGCTTTCTTT
D gene: .; V gene: TRBV4-1; clone size: .; J gene: TRBJ1-2; CDR3 protein: CASSYPGRIYGYTF; CDR3 DNA: TGCGCCAGCAGCTACCCCGGACGGATCTATGGCTACACCTTC
D gene: .; V gene: TRBV6-1; clone size: .; J gene: TRBJ1-5; CDR3 protein: CASREALVVQPQHF; CDR3 DNA: TGTGCCAGCAGAGAAGCTCTGGTGGTTCAGCCCCAGCATTTT
D gene: .; V gene: TRBV7-2; clone size: once; J gene: TRBJ1-5; CDR3 protein: CATIDRNSNQPQHF; CDR3 DNA: TGTGCCACCATAGACAGGAACAGCAATCAGCCCCAGCATTTT
D gene: .; V gene: TRBV5-1; clone size: .; J gene: TRBJ2-6; CDR3 protein: CASSPTPDRSSGANVLTF; CDR3 DNA: TGCGCCAGCAGCCCTACCCCCGACAGGAGCTCTGGGGCCAACGTCCTGACTTTC
D gene: TRBD1; V gene: TRBV11-2; clone size: .; J gene: TRBJ1-1; CDR3 protein: CASSPQTGVTEAFF; CDR3 DNA: TGTGCCAGCAGCCCGCAGACAGGGGTCACTGAAGCTTTCTTT
D gene: .; V gene: TRBV28; clone size: .; J gene: TRBJ1-2; CDR3 protein: CASSWDTNNYGYTF; CDR3 DNA: TGTGCCAGCAGTTGGGACACAAATAACTATGGCTACACCTTC
D gene: .; V gene: TRBV7-2; clone size: .; J gene: TRBJ2-1; CDR3 protein: CASRIVSGSYNEQFF; CDR3 DNA: TGTGCCAGCAGAATAGTGTCGGGCTCCTACAATGAGCAGTTCTTC
D gene: TRBD1; V gene: TRBV19; clone size: .; J gene: TRBJ1-5; CDR3 protein: CASSLGQDNQPQHF; CDR3 DNA: TGTGCCAGTAGTCTTGGACAGGACAATCAGCCCCAGCATTTT
D gene: TRBD1; V gene: TRBV5-1; clone size: .; J gene: TRBJ2-7; CDR3 protein: CASPGQQLEQYF; CDR3 DNA: TGCGCCAGCCCGGGACAGCAATTGGAGCAGTACTTC
D gene: .; V gene: TRBV29-1; clone size: .; J gene: TRBJ1-2; CDR3 protein: CSVGSGQNYGYTF; CDR3 DNA: TGCAGCGTCGGTTCCGGGCAGAACTATGGCTACACCTTC
D gene: .; V gene: TRBV9; clone size: .; J gene: TRBJ2-1; CDR3 protein: CASSESSATYNEQFF; CDR3 DNA: TGTGCCAGCAGCGAATCTAGCGCCACCTACAATGAGCAGTTCTTC
D gene: .; V gene: TRBV20-1; clone size: .; J gene: TRBJ1-1; CDR3 protein: CSARGLTEAFF; CDR3 DNA: TGCAGTGCTAGAGGACTCACTGAAGCTTTCTTT
D gene: .; V gene: TRBV2; clone size: .; J gene: TRBJ1-1; CDR3 protein: CASSETGITEAFF; CDR3 DNA: TGTGCCAGCAGTGAAACGGGGATCACTGAAGCTTTCTTT
D gene: .; V gene: TRBV12-1; clone size: .; J gene: TRBJ2-7; CDR3 protein: CASSLPGLLLDYEQYF; CDR3 DNA: TGTGCCAGCAGCTTGCCGGGGCTTCTGCTCGACTACGAGCAGTACTTC
D gene: .; V gene: TRBV27; clone size: .; J gene: TRBJ1-1; CDR3 protein: CASSRGDEAFF; CDR3 DNA: TGTGCCAGCAGTAGAGGGGATGAAGCTTTCTTT
D gene: .; V gene: TRBV19; clone size: .; J gene: TRBJ1-1; CDR3 protein: CASSPYMNTEAFF; CDR3 DNA: TGTGCCAGTAGTCCCTACATGAACACTGAAGCTTTCTTT
D gene: .; V gene: TRBV7-3; clone size: .; J gene: TRBJ2-6; CDR3 protein: CASSSSGFSGANVLTF; CDR3 DNA: TGTGCCAGCAGCTCAAGTGGCTTCTCTGGGGCCAACGTCCTGACTTTC
D gene: TRBD2; V gene: TRBV14; clone size: .; J gene: TRBJ2-1; CDR3 protein: CASSLGLAGEQFF; CDR3 DNA: TGTGCCAGCAGCCTGGGACTAGCGGGGGAGCAGTTCTTC
D gene: .; V gene: TRBV15; clone size: .; J gene: TRBJ1-6; CDR3 protein: CATRQGGQYNSPLHF; CDR3 DNA: TGTGCCACCAGGCAAGGCGGACAGTATAATTCACCCCTCCACTTT
D gene: .; V gene: TRBV5-1; clone size: .; J gene: TRBJ1-1; CDR3 protein: CASSITHGLNTEAFF; CDR3 DNA: TGCGCCAGCAGCATTACCCACGGGCTGAACACTGAAGCTTTCTTT
D gene: .; V gene: TRBV6-6; clone size: .; J gene: TRBJ1-2; CDR3 protein: CASSYVRNYGYTF; CDR3 DNA: TGTGCCAGCAGTTACGTCAGGAACTATGGCTACACCTTC
D gene: TRBD2; V gene: TRBV27; clone size: .; J gene: TRBJ2-7; CDR3 protein: CASSLVRLADSTYEQYF; CDR3 DNA: TGTGCCAGCAGTCTAGTCAGACTAGCGGACTCCACCTACGAGCAGTACTTC
D gene: .; V gene: TRBV6-6; clone size: .; J gene: TRBJ1-1; CDR3 protein: CASSSTLTNTEAFF; CDR3 DNA: TGTGCCAGCAGTTCTACACTTACTAACACTGAAGCTTTCTTT
D gene: .; V gene: TRBV6-6; clone size: .; J gene: TRBJ2-7; CDR3 protein: CASRDDAKGEQYF; CDR3 DNA: TGTGCCAGCAGGGACGATGCCAAGGGGGAGCAGTACTTC
D gene: .; V gene: TRBV7-2; clone size: .; J gene: TRBJ2-7; CDR3 protein: CASSLRRDHEQYF; CDR3 DNA: TGTGCCAGCAGCTTACGTAGGGACCACGAGCAGTACTTC
D gene: .; V gene: TRBV7-2; clone size: .; J gene: TRBJ2-7; CDR3 protein: CARRHEGGGPYEQYF; CDR3 DNA: TGTGCCAGGAGACACGAGGGAGGAGGTCCCTACGAGCAGTACTTC
D gene: TRBD2; V gene: TRBV11-3; clone size: .; J gene: TRBJ2-7; CDR3 protein: CASSLAGLAGKYF; CDR3 DNA: TGTGCCAGCAGCTTAGCGGGACTAGCGGGGAAGTACTTC
D gene: .; V gene: TRBV9; clone size: few; J gene: TRBJ2-2; CDR3 protein: CASSVGLFGFENTGELFF; CDR3 DNA: TGTGCCAGCAGCGTAGGTCTTTTCGGGTTCGAGAACACCGGGGAGCTGTTTTTT
D gene: .; V gene: TRBV28; clone size: .; J gene: TRBJ1-2; CDR3 protein: CASAMGIYYGYTF; CDR3 DNA: TGTGCCAGCGCCATGGGGATTTACTATGGCTACACCTTC
D gene: .; V gene: TRBV18; clone size: .; J gene: TRBJ1-5; CDR3 protein: CASSLGPAGNQPQHF; CDR3 DNA: TGTGCCAGCTCACTGGGACCGGCGGGCAATCAGCCCCAGCATTTT
D gene: TRBD1; V gene: TRBV28; clone size: .; J gene: TRBJ1-3; CDR3 protein: CASTPGGTGSFSNTIYF; CDR3 DNA: TGTGCCAGCACCCCAGGTGGGACAGGGTCTTTTTCGAACACCATATATTTT
D gene: .; V gene: TRBV29-1; clone size: .; J gene: TRBJ2-3; CDR3 protein: CSVEDPSLTDTQYF; CDR3 DNA: TGCAGCGTTGAAGATCCGTCTTTGACAGATACGCAGTATTTT
D gene: .; V gene: TRBV19; clone size: .; J gene: TRBJ1-1; CDR3 protein: CASKMWGTEAFF; CDR3 DNA: TGTGCCAGTAAAATGTGGGGCACTGAAGCTTTCTTT
D gene: .; V gene: TRBV7-8; clone size: .; J gene: TRBJ2-3; CDR3 protein: CASSLLDGRSPDTQYF; CDR3 DNA: TGTGCCAGCAGCTTACTCGACGGGAGAAGCCCAGATACGCAGTATTTT
D gene: TRBD1; V gene: TRBV6-1; clone size: .; J gene: TRBJ1-2; CDR3 protein: CASSGGQRANYGYTF; CDR3 DNA: TGTGCCAGCAGTGGGGGACAGCGCGCTAACTATGGCTACACCTTC
D gene: .; V gene: TRBV7-3; clone size: .; J gene: TRBJ2-2; CDR3 protein: CASSLDRRTGELFF; CDR3 DNA: TGTGCCAGCAGCTTAGACAGGCGGACCGGGGAGCTGTTTTTT
D gene: .; V gene: TRBV6-1; clone size: .; J gene: TRBJ1-6; CDR3 protein: CASSDRARDSPLHF; CDR3 DNA: TGTGCCAGCAGTGACAGGGCAAGGGACTCACCCCTCCACTTT
D gene: .; V gene: TRBV28; clone size: .; J gene: TRBJ1-2; CDR3 protein: CASSLGHYGYTF; CDR3 DNA: TGTGCCAGCAGTTTGGGGCACTATGGCTACACCTTC
D gene: .; V gene: TRBV5-6; clone size: .; J gene: TRBJ1-1; CDR3 protein: CASSLGAEGTEAFF; CDR3 DNA: TGTGCCAGCAGCTTGGGGGCGGAGGGAACTGAAGCTTTCTTT
D gene: .; V gene: TRBV7-8; clone size: .; J gene: TRBJ2-3; CDR3 protein: CASSFTRGSDTQYF; CDR3 DNA: TGTGCCAGCAGCTTTACTAGGGGTTCAGATACGCAGTATTTT
D gene: .; V gene: TRBV5-1; clone size: .; J gene: TRBJ2-1; CDR3 protein: CASGRAGYNEQFF; CDR3 DNA: TGCGCCAGCGGACGGGCGGGCTACAATGAGCAGTTCTTC
D gene: .; V gene: TRBV27; clone size: .; J gene: TRBJ2-3; CDR3 protein: CASGGVAGADTQYF; CDR3 DNA: TGTGCCAGCGGTGGGGTAGCTGGGGCAGATACGCAGTATTTT
D gene: .; V gene: TRBV7-8; clone size: .; J gene: TRBJ1-1; CDR3 protein: CASSLGPPSEAFF; CDR3 DNA: TGTGCCAGCAGCTTAGGGCCACCCTCGGAAGCTTTCTTT
D gene: .; V gene: TRBV9; clone size: .; J gene: TRBJ1-1; CDR3 protein: CASSAAGETEAFF; CDR3 DNA: TGTGCCAGCAGCGCAGCAGGGGAAACTGAAGCTTTCTTT
D gene: .; V gene: TRBV9; clone size: .; J gene: TRBJ1-2; CDR3 protein: CASERGYGYTF; CDR3 DNA: TGTGCCAGCGAACGAGGATATGGCTACACCTTC
D gene: TRBD1; V gene: TRBV27; clone size: few; J gene: TRBJ2-7; CDR3 protein: CASSFYGAGGSYEQYF; CDR3 DNA: TGTGCCAGCAGTTTCTATGGGGCAGGGGGCTCCTACGAGCAGTACTTC
D gene: .; V gene: TRBV5-1; clone size: .; J gene: TRBJ2-1; CDR3 protein: CASKGSSYNEQFF; CDR3 DNA: TGCGCCAGCAAGGGGAGCTCCTACAATGAGCAGTTCTTC
D gene: TRBD2; V gene: TRBV11-3; clone size: .; J gene: TRBJ2-3; CDR3 protein: CASSLDGRADTQYF; CDR3 DNA: TGTGCCAGCAGCTTAGATGGGAGGGCAGATACGCAGTATTTT
D gene: .; V gene: TRBV10-3; clone size: .; J gene: TRBJ1-2; CDR3 protein: CAISVPQLQTGTDGYTF; CDR3 DNA: TGTGCCATCAGTGTGCCCCAACTCCAAACAGGGACCGATGGCTACACCTTC
D gene: TRBD2; V gene: TRBV6-5; clone size: few; J gene: TRBJ2-1; CDR3 protein: CASSYVGGRAFSEQFF; CDR3 DNA: TGTGCCAGCAGTTACGTAGGCGGGAGGGCCTTTAGTGAGCAGTTCTTC
D gene: .; V gene: TRBV7-9; clone size: .; J gene: TRBJ2-5; CDR3 protein: CASSIPRGEETQYF; CDR3 DNA: TGTGCCAGCAGCATACCGAGGGGGGAAGAGACCCAGTACTTC
D gene: .; V gene: TRBV30; clone size: .; J gene: TRBJ1-5; CDR3 protein: CAWTLCRENQPQHF; CDR3 DNA: TGTGCCTGGACGTTATGCAGGGAAAATCAGCCCCAGCATTTT
D gene: .; V gene: TRBV28; clone size: .; J gene: TRBJ2-7; CDR3 protein: CASRGVYEQYF; CDR3 DNA: TGTGCCAGCAGAGGGGTGTACGAGCAGTACTTC
D gene: .; V gene: TRBV6-5; clone size: once; J gene: TRBJ1-5; CDR3 protein: CATREGGWSNQPQHF; CDR3 DNA: TGTGCCACCCGAGAGGGGGGTTGGAGCAATCAGCCCCAGCATTTT
D gene: .; V gene: TRBV4-1; clone size: .; J gene: TRBJ2-3; CDR3 protein: CASSLPLDTQYF; CDR3 DNA: TGCGCCAGCAGCCTCCCATTGGATACGCAGTATTTT
D gene: .; V gene: TRBV7-8; clone size: few; J gene: TRBJ1-5; CDR3 protein: CASSLRENSNQPQHF; CDR3 DNA: TGTGCCAGCAGCTTGAGAGAGAATAGCAATCAGCCCCAGCATTTT